Sequencing of this T cell receptor (beta chain) was carried out in a study of blood T cells in healthy people across ages. Study-level points and caveats: There were more naive CD4+ cells and higher diversity in long-lived donors than in aged donors.

In germline, CDR1 is SGHRS, CDR2 YFSETQ. This CDR3 has 15 residues. The ends were cut back, 4 bases at V and 3 bases at J, with 17 bases in the middle. About this clonotype: Its antigen is not identified.

Each sample had at least 6.5 million PBMCs isolated. Primers used in a second PCR of roughly 7 to 12 cycles were a sample-barcoded 5' primer and a J-beta primer mix. Each cDNA molecule was tagged by a template-switch adaptor with 12 random nucleotides. Each sample yielded at least 2.5 million CDR3-containing paired-end reads. Using its own MiXCR run on the 5' RACE reads, TCRdb lists one record per CDR3 protein. The data contain 660,000 or so distinct CDR3 sequences, 58% of them singletons. The V and J genes are TRBV5-1 and TRBJ2-7, with D maybe TRBD2 (6 bases). The TCR comes from a man in his 60s in good health. Sequencing was performed on blood. The CDR3: CASSPSGGLNYEQYF. The CDR3 DNA is TGCGCCAGCAGCCCGTCCGGGGGACTGAACTACGAGCAGTACTTC.